This T cell receptor (beta chain) emerged from a study of blood T cell repertoires in COVID-19. Study information: T cells, B-cell-depleted T cells, or PBMCs provided the cDNA or gDNA that served as material.

Germline lookup yields CDR1 LGHNT and CDR2 FRNRAP. V gave up 6 bases and J gave up 11 bases, with 22 bases separating them. The CDR3 sequence is 14 residues long. How the authors handled the data: Amplification with reference gene primers provided the estimates of nucleated cell counts. Clones were sequenced by immunoSEQ multiplex PCR, and TCRdb holds only the in-frame ones, with some missing. From that table come the V and J calls and clone size; the DNA was used to work out D and trimming. Of nearly 110,000 clones listed, about 80% are singletons. The sequence was collected from a man aged 65 to 85 with acute or convalescent COVID-19. The chain is built from TRBV12-5 and TRBJ1-1; D is uncertain. Material: peripheral blood. The CDR3: CASGINNPSLYAFF. For the CDR3, the DNA is TGTGCTAGTGGCATCAATAACCCCTCTCTCTACGCTTTCTTT.